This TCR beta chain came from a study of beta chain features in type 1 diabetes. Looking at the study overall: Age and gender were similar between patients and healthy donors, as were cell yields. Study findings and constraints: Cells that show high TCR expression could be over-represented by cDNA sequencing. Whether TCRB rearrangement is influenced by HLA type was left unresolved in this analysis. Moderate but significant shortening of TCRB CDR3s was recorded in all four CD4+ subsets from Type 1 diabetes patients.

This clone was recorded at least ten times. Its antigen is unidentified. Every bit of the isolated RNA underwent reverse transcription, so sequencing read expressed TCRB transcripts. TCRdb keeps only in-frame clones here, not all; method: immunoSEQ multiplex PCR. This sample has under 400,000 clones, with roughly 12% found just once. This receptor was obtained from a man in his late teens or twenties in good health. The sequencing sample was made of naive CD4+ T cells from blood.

The CDR3 region is CSVARQSYEQYF. In DNA form, the CDR3 reads TGCAGCGTCGCCCGACAGTCCTACGAGCAGTACTTC. The V gene is TRBV29-1, the J gene TRBJ2-7, with D possibly matching TRBD1 (5 bases). The germline V gene encodes CDR1 SQVTM and CDR2 ANQGSEA. V shed 6 bases and J shed 1 base, with 10 bases lying between them. The CDR3 is 12 amino acids.